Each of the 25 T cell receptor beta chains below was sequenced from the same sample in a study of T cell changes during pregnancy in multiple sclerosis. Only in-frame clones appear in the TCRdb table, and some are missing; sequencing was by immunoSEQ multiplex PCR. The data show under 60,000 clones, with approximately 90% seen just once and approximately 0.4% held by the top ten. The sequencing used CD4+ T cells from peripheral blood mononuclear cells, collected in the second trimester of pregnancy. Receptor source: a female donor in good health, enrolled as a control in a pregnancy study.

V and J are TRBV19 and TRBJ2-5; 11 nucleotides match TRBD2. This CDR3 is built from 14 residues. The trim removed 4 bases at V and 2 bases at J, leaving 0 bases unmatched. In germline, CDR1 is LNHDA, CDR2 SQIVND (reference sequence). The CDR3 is CASSRLAGQETQYF. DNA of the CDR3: TGTGCCAGTAGTAGACTAGCGGGACAAGAGACCCAGTACTTC. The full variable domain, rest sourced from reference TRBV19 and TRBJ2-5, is DGGITQSPKYLFRKEGQNVTLSCEQNLNHDAMYWYRQDPGQGLRLIYYSQIVNDFQKGDIAEGYSVSREKKESFPLTVTSAQKNPTAFYLCASSRLAGQETQYFGPGTRLLVL.

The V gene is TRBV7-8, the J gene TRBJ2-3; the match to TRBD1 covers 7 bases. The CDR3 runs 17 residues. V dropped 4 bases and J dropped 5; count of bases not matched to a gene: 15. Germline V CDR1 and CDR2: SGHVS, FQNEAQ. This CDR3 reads CASSSLQGPSKGDTQYF. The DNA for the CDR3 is TGTGCCAGCAGCTCATTACAGGGGCCGTCAAAAGGAGATACGCAGTATTTT.

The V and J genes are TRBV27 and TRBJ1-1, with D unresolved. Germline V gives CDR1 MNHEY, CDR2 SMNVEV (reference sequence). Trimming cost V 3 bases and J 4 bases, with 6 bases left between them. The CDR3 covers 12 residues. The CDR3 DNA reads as TGTGCCAGCAGTTTTTCATTCACTGAAGCTTTCTTT. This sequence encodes CASSFSFTEAFF.

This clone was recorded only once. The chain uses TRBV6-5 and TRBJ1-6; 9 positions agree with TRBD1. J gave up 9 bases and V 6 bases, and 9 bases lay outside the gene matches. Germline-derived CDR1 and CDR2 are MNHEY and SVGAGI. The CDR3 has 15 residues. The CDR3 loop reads CASRRDRADGSPLHF. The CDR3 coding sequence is TGTGCCAGCAGGAGGGACAGGGCGGACGGTTCACCCCTCCACTTT.

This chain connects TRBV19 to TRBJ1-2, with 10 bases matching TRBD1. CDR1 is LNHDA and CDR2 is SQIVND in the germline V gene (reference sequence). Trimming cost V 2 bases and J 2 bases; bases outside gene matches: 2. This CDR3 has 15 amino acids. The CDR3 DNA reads TGTGCCAGTAGTATACGACAGGGGGCGAACTATGGCTACACCTTC. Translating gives CASSIRQGANYGYTF.

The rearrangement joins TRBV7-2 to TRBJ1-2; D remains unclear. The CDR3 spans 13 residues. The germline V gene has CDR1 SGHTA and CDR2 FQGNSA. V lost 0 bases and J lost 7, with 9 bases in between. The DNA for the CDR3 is TGTGCCAGCAGCTTAGCGGCGGAGTCTGGCTACACCTTC. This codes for CASSLAAESGYTF. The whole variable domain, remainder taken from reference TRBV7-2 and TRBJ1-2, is GAGVSQSPSNKVTEKGKDVELRCDPISGHTALYWYRQSLGQGLEFLIYFQGNSAPDKSGLPSDRFSAERTGGSVSTLTIQRTQQEDSAVYLCASSLAAESGYTFGSGTRLTVV.

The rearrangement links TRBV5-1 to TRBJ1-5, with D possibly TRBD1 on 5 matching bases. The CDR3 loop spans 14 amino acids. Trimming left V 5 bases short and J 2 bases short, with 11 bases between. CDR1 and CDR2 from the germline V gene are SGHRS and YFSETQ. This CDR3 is CASSRGSGNQPQHF. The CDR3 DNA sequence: TGCGCCAGCAGTCGGGGGTCGGGCAATCAGCCCCAGCATTTT.

The CDR3 protein is CASSLAGGEPQHF. In DNA, the CDR3 is TGTGCCAGCAGCTTGGCAGGGGGTGAGCCCCAGCATTTT. The chain joins TRBV5-4 to TRBJ1-5; the match to TRBD1 covers 7 bases. CDR3 size: 13 residues. CDR1 and CDR2 from the germline V gene are SGHNT and YYREEE (reference sequence). After removal of 0 bases from V and 8 bases from J, the junction contained 2 bases not matched to a gene.

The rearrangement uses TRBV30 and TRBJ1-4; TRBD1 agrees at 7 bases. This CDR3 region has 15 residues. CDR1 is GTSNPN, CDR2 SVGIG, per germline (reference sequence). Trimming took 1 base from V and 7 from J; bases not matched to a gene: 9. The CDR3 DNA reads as TGTGCCTGGAGTGCTCAGACAGGGCAATTTGAAAAACTGTTTTTT. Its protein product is CAWSAQTGQFEKLFF. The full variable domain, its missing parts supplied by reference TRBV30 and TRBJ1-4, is SQTIHQWPATLVQPVGSPLSLECTVEGTSNPNLYWYRQAAGRGLQLLFYSVGIGQISSEVPQNLSASRPQDRQFILSSKKLLLSDSGFYLCAWSAQTGQFEKLFFGSGTQLSVL.

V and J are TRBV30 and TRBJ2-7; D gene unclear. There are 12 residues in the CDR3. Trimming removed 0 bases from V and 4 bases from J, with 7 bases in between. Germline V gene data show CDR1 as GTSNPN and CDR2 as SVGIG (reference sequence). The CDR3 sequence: CAWSVGDYEQYF. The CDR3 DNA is TGTGCCTGGAGTGTAGGAGATTACGAGCAGTACTTC.

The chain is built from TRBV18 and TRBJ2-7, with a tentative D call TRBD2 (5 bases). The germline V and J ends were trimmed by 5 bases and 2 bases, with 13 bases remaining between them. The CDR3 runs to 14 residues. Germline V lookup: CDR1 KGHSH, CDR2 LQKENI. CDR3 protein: CASSKGAQTYEQYF. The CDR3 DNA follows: TGTGCCAGCTCAAAGGGAGCTCAAACCTACGAGCAGTACTTC.

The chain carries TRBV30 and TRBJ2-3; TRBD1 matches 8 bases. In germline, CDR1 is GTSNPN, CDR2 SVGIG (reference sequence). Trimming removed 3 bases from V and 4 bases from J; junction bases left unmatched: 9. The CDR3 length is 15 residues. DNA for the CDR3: TGTGCCTGGAGCCTGACCGGGACAGGACCAGATACGCAGTATTTT. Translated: CAWSLTGTGPDTQYF.

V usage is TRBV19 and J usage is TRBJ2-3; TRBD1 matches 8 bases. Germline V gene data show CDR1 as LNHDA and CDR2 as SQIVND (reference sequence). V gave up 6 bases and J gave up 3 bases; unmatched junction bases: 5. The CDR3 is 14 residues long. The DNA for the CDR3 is TGTGCCAGTAGCTCCGGACAGGGTACAGATACGCAGTATTTT. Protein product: CASSSGQGTDTQYF.

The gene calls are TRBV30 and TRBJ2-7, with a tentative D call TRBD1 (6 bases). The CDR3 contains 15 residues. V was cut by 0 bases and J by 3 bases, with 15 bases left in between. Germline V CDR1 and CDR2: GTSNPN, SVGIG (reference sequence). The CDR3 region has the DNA TGTGCCTGGAGTGTAGGCTCAGGGGAGTTCTACGAGCAGTACTTC. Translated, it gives CAWSVGSGEFYEQYF.

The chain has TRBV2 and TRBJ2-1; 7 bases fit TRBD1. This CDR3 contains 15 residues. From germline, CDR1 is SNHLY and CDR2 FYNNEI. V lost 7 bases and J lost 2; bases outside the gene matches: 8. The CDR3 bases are TGTGCCAGCATCGAAGGGGGCCATACCTACAATGAGCAGTTCTTC. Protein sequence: CASIEGGHTYNEQFF.

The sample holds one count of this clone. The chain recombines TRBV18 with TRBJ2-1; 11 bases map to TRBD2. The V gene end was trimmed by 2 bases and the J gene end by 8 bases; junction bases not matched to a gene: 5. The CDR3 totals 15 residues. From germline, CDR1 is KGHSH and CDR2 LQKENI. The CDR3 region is CASSPSLAGVDEQFF. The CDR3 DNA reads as TGTGCCAGCTCACCATCACTAGCGGGGGTCGATGAGCAGTTCTTC.

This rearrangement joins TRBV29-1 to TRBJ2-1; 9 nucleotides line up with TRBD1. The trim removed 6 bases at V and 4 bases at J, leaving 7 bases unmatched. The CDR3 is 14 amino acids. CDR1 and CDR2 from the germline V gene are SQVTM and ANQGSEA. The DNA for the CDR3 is TGCAGCGTCGCCTGGGGGACAGGGTACAATGAGCAGTTCTTC. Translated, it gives CSVAWGTGYNEQFF.

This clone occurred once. Written as DNA, the CDR3 is TGCGCCAGCACCGGACAGGGGAGGGTTGGGGCCAACGTCCTGACTTTC. Translation gives CASTGQGRVGANVLTF. The J gene is TRBJ2-6, the V gene TRBV5-1; 9 positions match TRBD1. The germline V gene has CDR1 SGHRS and CDR2 YFSETQ. V shed 6 bases, J shed 3 bases, and the junction held 7 bases outside the gene matches. The length of the CDR3 is 16 residues.

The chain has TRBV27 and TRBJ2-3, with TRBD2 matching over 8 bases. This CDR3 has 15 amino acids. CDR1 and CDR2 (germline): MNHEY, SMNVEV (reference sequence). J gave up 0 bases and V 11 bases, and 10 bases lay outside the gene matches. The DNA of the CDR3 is TGTGCCTGCGGTACGGGGGGGCTCAGCACAGATACGCAGTATTTT. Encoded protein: CACGTGGLSTDTQYF.

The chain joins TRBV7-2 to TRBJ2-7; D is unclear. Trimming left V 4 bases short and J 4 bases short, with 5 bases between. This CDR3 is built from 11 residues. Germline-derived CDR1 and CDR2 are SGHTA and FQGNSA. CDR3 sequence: CASSSFYEQYF. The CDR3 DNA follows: TGTGCCAGCAGCTCATTTTACGAGCAGTACTTC.

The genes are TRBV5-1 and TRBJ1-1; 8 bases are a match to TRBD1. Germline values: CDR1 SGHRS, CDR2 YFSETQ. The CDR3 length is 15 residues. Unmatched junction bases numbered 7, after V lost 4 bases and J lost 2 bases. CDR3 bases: TGCGCCAGCAGCCTGCACAGGGGGGGAAACACTGAAGCTTTCTTT. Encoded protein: CASSLHRGGNTEAFF.

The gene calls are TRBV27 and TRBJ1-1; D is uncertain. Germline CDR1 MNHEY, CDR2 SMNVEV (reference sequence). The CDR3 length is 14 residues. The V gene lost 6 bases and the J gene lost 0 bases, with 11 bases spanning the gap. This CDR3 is CASSPSRLNTEAFF. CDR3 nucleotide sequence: TGTGCCAGCAGCCCCAGCAGGCTGAACACTGAAGCTTTCTTT.

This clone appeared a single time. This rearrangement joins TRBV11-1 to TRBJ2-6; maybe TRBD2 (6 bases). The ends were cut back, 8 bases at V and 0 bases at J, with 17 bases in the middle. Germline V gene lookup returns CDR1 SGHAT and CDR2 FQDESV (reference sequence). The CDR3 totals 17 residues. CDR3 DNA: TGTGCCAGCTCCCCCGGCCGGGGGTTCTCTGGGGCCAACGTCCTGACTTTC. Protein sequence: CASSPGRGFSGANVLTF.

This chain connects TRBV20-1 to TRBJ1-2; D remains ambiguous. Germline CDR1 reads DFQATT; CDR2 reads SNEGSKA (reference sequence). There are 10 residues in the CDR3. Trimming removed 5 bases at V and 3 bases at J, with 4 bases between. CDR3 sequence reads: CSAPYYGYTF. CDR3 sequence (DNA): TGCAGTGCTCCCTACTATGGCTACACCTTC.

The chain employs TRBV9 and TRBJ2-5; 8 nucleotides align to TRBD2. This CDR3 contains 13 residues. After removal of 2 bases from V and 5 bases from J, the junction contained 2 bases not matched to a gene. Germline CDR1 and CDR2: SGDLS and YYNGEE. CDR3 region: CASSVGLEETQYF. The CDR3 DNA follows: TGTGCCAGCAGCGTGGGACTAGAGGAGACCCAGTACTTC.